The sequence of this TCR beta chain was determined in a study of CD8 T cells in Susac syndrome. Study observations and caveats: The TCR sequencing and HLA analysis in the study involved a relatively small number of individuals, as the study acknowledged.

Reverse transcription of about 0.45 to 1 ug RNA used random hexamers. The authors amplified TCR beta CDR3 across 54 Vbeta and 13 Jbeta using immunoSEQ multiplex PCR. TCRdb called the immunoSEQ multiplex PCR reads again in MiXCR, with one record for every CDR3 protein. The table has around 270,000 distinct CDR3 sequences, over 75% seen once. Sequencing of TCR beta, carried out with a high-throughput approach, was applied to CD8+ and CD4+ T cells from the blood. TEMRA cells were FACS-enriched, with CD8+ and CD4+ T cells isolated negatively. As for this clonotype: What it binds is unknown.

The sequence was obtained from a human donor with multiple sclerosis. Material for sequencing was CD8+ T cells from PBMCs.

The CDR3 DNA follows: TGTGCCAGCAGTTACTCGAAGGCAGGGAGGGACCAATACGAGCAGTACTTC. It translates to CASSYSKAGRDQYEQYF. The rearrangement joins TRBV6-5 to TRBJ2-7, with TRBD2 identical over 7 bases. Germline CDR1 is MNHEY and CDR2 is SVGAGI. The CDR3 loop spans 17 amino acids. V was pared by 0 bases and J by 4 bases, with 12 bases of the junction left unmatched.